This passage covers 18 T cell receptor beta chains from one sample sequenced in a study of graft-versus-host responses after intestinal transplantation. TCRdb keeps only in-frame clones here, not all; method: immunoSEQ multiplex PCR. The data contain tens of thousands of clones, more than 85% of them seen just once; the ten biggest clones take up over 0.4%. The antigens of these receptors remain unknown. The starting material was unstimulated CD8+ T cells sorted from spleen or lymph node cells, obtained before intestinal transplant. Every receptor here comes from a human donor who received an intestinal transplant.

The V gene is TRBV14, the J gene TRBJ2-1; 9 bases agree with TRBD1. Germline V gene sequence: CDR1 SGHDN, CDR2 FVKESK. Trimming removed 4 bases from V and 5 bases from J; junction bases left unmatched: 6. CDR3 length: 15 residues. In nucleotides, the CDR3 is TGTGCCAGCAGCCCTCGGACAGGGGCGGACAATGAGCAGTTCTTC. Translated, it gives CASSPRTGADNEQFF.

This sequence joins TRBV7-2 and TRBJ2-5, with 9 bases lining up with TRBD2. The trim removed 5 bases at V and 2 bases at J, leaving 3 bases unmatched. The CDR3 sequence is 14 residues long. Per the germline V gene, CDR1 is SGHTA and CDR2 is FQGNSA. Here the CDR3 reads CASSATSGQETQYF. CDR3 DNA sequence: TGTGCCAGCAGCGCTACTAGCGGGCAAGAGACCCAGTACTTC.

The chain couples TRBV19 to TRBJ2-7; 7 nucleotides agree with TRBD1. The CDR3 extends over 13 amino acids. CDR1 is LNHDA, CDR2 SQIVND, per germline (reference sequence). V gave up 6 bases and J gave up 2 bases; unmatched junction bases: 4. CDR3 in DNA: TGTGCCAGTAGCCAGGGGGTGGCCTACGAGCAGTACTTC. As protein: CASSQGVAYEQYF.

This chain connects TRBV6-1 to TRBJ2-7, with D uncertain. Germline CDR1 reads MNHNS; CDR2 reads SASEGT. The V gene lost 0 bases and the J gene lost 5 bases, with 8 bases spanning the gap. This CDR3 comprises 13 residues. CDR3 DNA: TGTGCCAGCAGTGAAGCGCATACAGACGAGCAGTACTTC. Translated, it gives CASSEAHTDEQYF.

The rearrangement joins TRBV6-5 to TRBJ2-7; D uncertain. Germline loops: CDR1 MNHEY, CDR2 SVGAGI. The CDR3 is 15 residues long. Trimming removed 2 bases from V and 0 bases from J, with 11 bases in between. CDR3 loop: CASSYRAVSSYEQYF. DNA for the CDR3: TGTGCCAGCAGTTACCGTGCGGTCAGCTCCTACGAGCAGTACTTC.

This sequence joins TRBV30 and TRBJ2-3; 7 bases line up with TRBD2. Per the germline V gene, CDR1 is GTSNPN and CDR2 is SVGIG (reference sequence). Trimming removed 3 bases from V and 7 bases from J; junction bases left unmatched: 16. The CDR3 totals 16 residues. For the CDR3, the DNA is TGTGCCTGGAGCTCCCCAGGAGCGGGAATTTTAAATACGCAGTATTTT. As protein: CAWSSPGAGILNTQYF.

This chain connects TRBV2 to TRBJ2-2; no reliable D call. V dropped 7 bases and J dropped 0 bases, with 6 bases sitting between them. This CDR3 has 13 residues. CDR1 and CDR2 from the germline V gene are SNHLY and FYNNEI. The CDR3: CASTRANTGELFF. In DNA form, the CDR3 reads TGTGCCAGCACCCGGGCGAACACCGGGGAGCTGTTTTTT.

This chain connects TRBV11-2 to TRBJ2-5; TRBD1 matches at 8 bases. The DNA end lines up better with TRBJ2-7; the J call may be wrong. The CDR3 is made up of 18 amino acids. Looked up from germline, CDR1 is SGHAT and CDR2 is FQNNGV. CDR3 region: CASSLNRVTDRVNYEQYF. Here the CDR3 DNA reads TGTGCCAGCAGCTTAAATAGAGTAACGGACAGGGTGAACTACGAGCAGTACTTC.

The chain uses TRBV2 and TRBJ1-2; TRBD1 is a possible D gene (6 bases). Germline CDR1 SNHLY, CDR2 FYNNEI. This CDR3 has 16 amino acids. V shed 0 bases and J shed 3 bases, with 14 bases lying between them. For the CDR3, the DNA is TGTGCCAGCAGTGAAGCTTTCTCCGGGACATACTATGGCTACACCTTC. It codes for CASSEAFSGTYYGYTF.

The chain has TRBV19 and TRBJ2-7; 10 bases map to TRBD1. The CDR3 has 14 amino acids. The germline CDR1 and CDR2 sequences are LNHDA and SQIVND (reference sequence). J was trimmed by 2 bases and V by 6 bases; bases with no gene match: 4. The CDR3 loop is CASSPGTGAYEQYF. In nucleotides, the CDR3 is TGTGCCAGTAGCCCTGGGACAGGGGCCTACGAGCAGTACTTC.

The rearrangement joins TRBV9 to TRBJ2-5, with TRBD2 identical over 10 bases. V gave up 0 bases and J gave up 5 bases; unmatched junction bases: 4. The CDR3 sequence is 15 residues long. Germline assignment: CDR1 SGDLS and CDR2 YYNGEE. The CDR3 reads CASSVEAGGVETQYF. In DNA, the CDR3 is TGTGCCAGCAGCGTAGAAGCGGGGGGGGTGGAGACCCAGTACTTC.

For this clone: One end of the junction varies from germline; a read error may be responsible. Within the sample, other DNA sequences also encode this same CDR3. The V call is TRBV4-3, the J call TRBJ2-7; TRBD2 agrees at 8 bases. Germline CDR1 and CDR2: LGHNA and YSLEER. CDR3 length: 16 amino acids. For the CDR3, the DNA is TGCGCCAGCAGCCAAGACTGGCCGGGGGGGCCAGGCGAGCAGTACTTT. Translated: CASSQDWPGGPGEQYF.

This chain uses TRBV6-1 with TRBJ2-5, with TRBD1 matching 8 bases. The CDR3 totals 11 residues. Germline CDR1 and CDR2: MNHNS and SASEGT. V dropped 10 bases and J dropped 11; count of bases not matched to a gene: 9. CDR3 coding DNA: TGTGCCACCTGGACAGGGCTTGAGCAGTACTTC. Protein product: CATWTGLEQYF.

This clone was recorded once. The chain employs TRBV7-9 and TRBJ1-1; maybe TRBD1 (5 bases). Germline V gives CDR1 SEHNR, CDR2 FQNEAQ (reference sequence). The CDR3 runs 15 residues. The V end lost 0 bases, the J end lost 3 bases, and 11 bases lay between the germline ends. Here the CDR3 reads CASSLAGVGYTEAFF. The CDR3 region has the DNA TGTGCCAGCAGCTTAGCAGGGGTAGGATACACTGAAGCTTTCTTT.

This clone was seen a single time. The chain combines TRBV4-2 with TRBJ2-7; possibly TRBD2 for D (5 bases). CDR3 length: 14 residues. V was trimmed by 4 bases and J by 0 bases, leaving 10 bases between them. Germline lookup yields CDR1 LGHNA and CDR2 YNFKEQ. The CDR3 protein is CASSLGLNSYEQYF. CDR3 nucleotides: TGTGCCAGCAGCCTCGGACTCAACTCCTACGAGCAGTACTTC.

The V gene is TRBV7-8, the J gene TRBJ1-5, with a weak D call TRBD1 (5 bases). V lost 0 bases to trimming and J lost 1 base, with 13 bases between them. Germline V CDR1 and CDR2: SGHVS, FQNEAQ. The CDR3 totals 17 residues. The CDR3 protein is CASSLAGSRGSNQPQHF. The DNA of the CDR3 is TGTGCCAGCAGCTTAGCGGGGTCAAGGGGCAGCAATCAGCCCCAGCATTTT.

The chain links TRBV6-5 to TRBJ2-1, with 8 bases fitting TRBD2. V gave up 4 bases and J gave up 7 bases; unmatched junction bases: 6. The CDR3 contains 14 residues. Germline CDR1 is MNHEY and CDR2 is SVGAGI. In DNA, the CDR3 is TGTGCCAGCAGTTCCCTGTCTAGCGGGAATGAGCAGTTCTTC. This sequence encodes CASSSLSSGNEQFF.

J is TRBJ2-7 and V is TRBV7-2, with TRBD2 matching 9 bases. This CDR3 is built from 15 residues. The germline V gene has CDR1 SGHTA and CDR2 FQGNSA. Germline trimming cut 5 bases from V and 3 bases from J; bases unmatched to any gene: 8. Here the CDR3 reads CASSPRLADSYEQYF. The CDR3 nucleotides read TGTGCCAGCAGCCCCAGACTAGCGGATAGCTACGAGCAGTACTTC. The whole variable domain, remainder taken from reference TRBV7-2 and TRBJ2-7, is GAGVSQSPSNKVTEKGKDVELRCDPISGHTALYWYRQSLGQGLEFLIYFQGNSAPDKSGLPSDRFSAERTGGSVSTLTIQRTQQEDSAVYLCASSPRLADSYEQYFGPGTRLTVT.